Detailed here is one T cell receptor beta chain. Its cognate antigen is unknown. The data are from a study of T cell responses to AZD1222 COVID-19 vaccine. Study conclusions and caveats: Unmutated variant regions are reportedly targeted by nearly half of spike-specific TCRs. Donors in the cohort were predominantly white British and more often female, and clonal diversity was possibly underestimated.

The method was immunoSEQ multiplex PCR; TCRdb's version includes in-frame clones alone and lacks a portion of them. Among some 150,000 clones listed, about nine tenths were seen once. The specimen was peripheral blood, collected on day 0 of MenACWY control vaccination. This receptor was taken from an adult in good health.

The CDR3 region is CASSILPTGGETDTQYF. As DNA, the CDR3 is TGTGCCAGTAGTATCCTACCGACAGGGGGGGAAACAGATACGCAGTATTTT. This chain links TRBV19 with TRBJ2-3; TRBD1 agrees at 9 bases. Germline V gene sequence: CDR1 LNHDA, CDR2 SQIVND (reference sequence). J gave up 3 bases and V 3 bases, and 10 bases lay outside the gene matches. The CDR3 runs 17 residues.